One sample yielded the 30 T cell receptor beta chains listed below, sequenced in a study of blood T cells in healthy people across ages. Sample-barcoded 5' priming and a J-beta primer mix drove a second PCR of roughly 6 to 12 cycles. TCRdb re-derived calls from the 5' RACE reads in MiXCR, one entry per CDR3 protein. The sample records more than 500,000 distinct CDR3 sequences, roughly a quarter being singletons. The data also belong to a second study, concerning T cells of mothers and their children.

The specimen sequenced was blood. The receptors derive from a boy between 2 and 10 years old in good health.

V gene TRBV3-1 combines with J gene TRBJ1-3, with D perhaps matching TRBD1 (6 bases). CDR1 and CDR2 from the germline V gene are LGHDT and YNNKEL (reference sequence). Trimming took 3 bases from V and 4 from J, leaving 19 bases between them. The CDR3 consists of 17 residues. As DNA, the CDR3 is TGTGCCAGCAGCCAGGGTCCCGAGACAGGACTGGGAAACACCATATATTTT. Residues: CASSQGPETGLGNTIYF.

The genes are TRBV12-3 or TRBV12-4 and TRBJ1-6; TRBD1 agrees at 10 bases. The CDR3 covers 13 residues. Losses at the gene ends were 7 bases for V and 9 bases for J; bases not matched to a gene: 3. In nucleotides, the CDR3 is TGTGCCAGCACCGGGACAGGGGTTTCACCCCTCCACTTT. It is translated as CASTGTGVSPLHF.

About this clonotype: One end of the junction is discordant with germline, which a read error may explain. The chain joins TRBV29-1 to TRBJ2-5; D unclear. CDR3 length equals 12 residues. Germline CDR1 SQVTM, CDR2 ANQGSEA. The CDR3 coding sequence is TGCAGCGTTGAAGATCCTCCGAGCATGGAGTTCTTC. This encodes CSVEDPPSMEFF.

V usage is TRBV29-1 and J usage is TRBJ1-2; 8 bases are a match to TRBD1. This CDR3 contains 11 residues. Germline values: CDR1 SQVTM, CDR2 ANQGSEA. For the CDR3, the DNA is TGCGGATCAGGGGGCGACTATGGCTACACCTTC. Amino acids: CGSGGDYGYTF.

In this sample, this clonotype turned up many times. The chain recombines TRBV24-1 with TRBJ2-2; 7 bases agree with TRBD1. Germline values: CDR1 KGHDR, CDR2 SFDVKD. Trimming at V came to 5 bases and at J to 3 bases, leaving 2 bases not matched to a gene. The CDR3 contains 14 residues. DNA for the CDR3: TGTGCCACCAGTGCCGGGACAGACACCGGGGAGCTGTTTTTT. Translating gives CATSAGTDTGELFF.

The chain recombines TRBV6-5 with TRBJ1-2; possible D gene TRBD1, 5 bases. Trimming stripped 0 bases from V and 0 bases from J, with 11 bases between. The CDR3 is 16 amino acids. Germline CDR1 and CDR2: MNHEY and SVGAGI. The CDR3 is CASSYSAGPTNYGYTF. The CDR3 DNA is TGTGCCAGCAGTTACTCGGCAGGGCCTACTAACTATGGCTACACCTTC.

This clonotype appeared a few times. Germline is not matched at one junction end, which may reflect a read error. The chain joins TRBV7-2 to TRBJ2-3; a possible D gene is TRBD1 (6 bases). This CDR3 has 13 amino acids. Germline V lookup: CDR1 SGHTA, CDR2 FQGNSA. The CDR3 DNA sequence: TGTGCCAGCAGCTTAGTAGTGACAGGTACGCAGTATTTT. Its protein is CASSLVVTGTQYF.

This rearrangement joins TRBV5-5 to TRBJ2-5, with TRBD1 matching over 10 bases. Judging by the DNA end, TRBJ2-7 fits better; the J call may be wrong. Germline CDR1 and CDR2: SGHKS and YYEKEE (reference sequence). The CDR3 runs 14 residues. The CDR3 sequence: CASSPGTGVNEQYF. The CDR3 DNA reads TGTGCCAGCAGCCCCGGGACAGGGGTCAACGAGCAGTACTTC.

The chain combines TRBV24-1 with TRBJ1-1; tentative D call: TRBD1 (6 bases). The V gene's germline CDR1 is KGHDR and CDR2 SFDVKD. The V and J ends lost 6 bases and 3 bases respectively, with 25 bases between them. This CDR3 is built from 18 residues. The DNA for the CDR3 is TGTGCCACCAGTTCAGTAGGCCCGGCAGGCAGGGGCTACACTGAAGCTTTCTTT. Translating it yields CATSSVGPAGRGYTEAFF.

The chain is built from TRBV20-1 and TRBJ2-5, with TRBD2 matching 8 bases. The CDR3 is made up of 15 amino acids. V dropped 6 bases and J dropped 1; count of bases not matched to a gene: 10. The V gene's germline CDR1 is DFQATT and CDR2 SNEGSKA (reference sequence). CDR3 amino acids: CSALKAGATQETQYF. The CDR3 DNA follows: TGCAGTGCCCTTAAAGCGGGGGCGACCCAAGAGACCCAGTACTTC.

There are many counts of this clonotype. The chain carries TRBV12-3 or TRBV12-4 and TRBJ2-6, with D unresolved. The V and J ends lost 5 bases and 2 bases respectively, with 7 bases between them. This CDR3 comprises 14 residues. Here the CDR3 DNA reads TGTGCCAGCAGTCCCTCGGCTGGGGCCAACGTCCTGACTTTC. Translating it yields CASSPSAGANVLTF.

A few counts support this clonotype. The V and J genes are TRBV4-1 and TRBJ1-2, with D possibly being TRBD1 (6 bases). Germline V gene lookup returns CDR1 MGHRA and CDR2 YSYEKL. This CDR3 comprises 16 residues. Trimming shortened V by 0 bases and J by 4 bases, and 15 bases separated the two germline ends. This CDR3 reads CASSQEGQIYSYGYTF. The CDR3, as DNA: TGCGCCAGCAGCCAAGAAGGACAGATATATTCCTATGGCTACACCTTC.

The J gene is TRBJ2-3, the V gene TRBV4-2; the D gene is possibly TRBD2 (6 bases). Trimming stripped 4 bases from V and 1 base from J, with 12 bases between. This CDR3 region has 15 residues. Germline loops: CDR1 LGHNA, CDR2 YNFKEQ. In nucleotides, the CDR3 is TGTGCCAGCAGCCCTACTAGCCTGCGCACAGATACGCAGTATTTT. This sequence encodes CASSPTSLRTDTQYF.

Only a few counts were recorded for this clonotype. The chain joins TRBV6-5 to TRBJ1-5; D gene unclear. CDR3 size: 15 residues. The germline V gene encodes CDR1 MNHEY and CDR2 SVGAGI. The germline V and J ends were trimmed by 4 bases and 0 bases, with 10 bases remaining between them. The CDR3 spells CASSSRGHSNQPQHF. The CDR3 DNA is TGTGCCAGCAGTTCTAGAGGGCATAGCAATCAGCCCCAGCATTTT.

This rearrangement joins TRBV6-2 or TRBV6-3 to TRBJ2-7; TRBD2 aligns across 11 bases. This CDR3 is 15 amino acids long. Germline-derived CDR1 and CDR2 are MNHEY and SVGEGT. Losses at the gene ends were 6 bases for V and 6 bases for J; bases not matched to a gene: 10. CDR3 protein: CASRVAGGDPSEQYF. The CDR3 nucleotides read TGTGCCAGCAGAGTAGCGGGAGGGGACCCTTCCGAGCAGTACTTC.

The chain joins TRBV6-5 to TRBJ2-5, with TRBD2 matching 14 bases. The germline CDR1 and CDR2 sequences are MNHEY and SVGAGI. V dropped 2 bases and J dropped 0; count of bases not matched to a gene: 11. The CDR3 is 20 residues long. The CDR3 here is CASSYRTWTSGGTYQETQYF. Written as DNA, the CDR3 is TGTGCCAGCAGTTACCGAACCTGGACTAGCGGGGGGACGTACCAAGAGACCCAGTACTTC.

The gene calls are TRBV7-3 and TRBJ1-2; TRBD1 is a possible D gene (6 bases). Germline CDR1 reads SGHTA; CDR2 reads FQGTGA. There are 13 residues in the CDR3. The V and J ends lost 5 bases and 7 bases respectively, with 14 bases between them. CDR3 in amino acids: CASSPDRAFGYTF. The CDR3, as DNA: TGTGCCAGCAGCCCGGACAGAGCGTTTGGCTACACCTTC.

The V and J genes are TRBV18 and TRBJ2-3; D unresolved. This CDR3 has 14 residues. From germline, CDR1 is KGHSH and CDR2 LQKENI. Trimming took 2 bases from V and 2 from J, leaving 8 bases between them. CDR3 region: CASSPGEFTDTQYF. In nucleotides, the CDR3 is TGTGCCAGCTCACCAGGAGAATTCACAGATACGCAGTATTTT.

This chain uses TRBV27 with TRBJ1-4, with 9 bases matching TRBD1. The trim removed 2 bases at V and 6 bases at J, leaving 4 bases unmatched. This CDR3 is built from 15 residues. Germline V gene sequence: CDR1 MNHEY, CDR2 SMNVEV (reference sequence). DNA for the CDR3: TGTGCCAGCAGTTTAGGGACAGGGCTGGATGAAAAACTGTTTTTT. This translates into CASSLGTGLDEKLFF.

This clonotype has only a few counts. This chain connects TRBV4-2 to TRBJ2-3; TRBD2 aligns across 12 bases. This CDR3 has 16 residues. V shed 3 bases, J shed 4 bases, and the junction held 5 bases outside the gene matches. Germline V gene sequence: CDR1 LGHNA, CDR2 YNFKEQ. For the CDR3, the DNA is TGTGCCAGCAGCCACGCTAGCGGGGGGGTCGCAGATACGCAGTATTTT. It specifies CASSHASGGVADTQYF.

This clonotype was seen many times. The chain has TRBV12-3 or TRBV12-4 and TRBJ2-7; D is uncertain. The CDR3 has 11 residues. V was trimmed by 5 bases and J by 0 bases, leaving 2 bases between them. This CDR3 reads CASSTSYEQYF. The CDR3 DNA reads TGTGCCAGCAGTACCTCCTACGAGCAGTACTTC.

The chain's CDR3 is CASSLDLNTGELFF. The CDR3 DNA reads TGCGCCAGCAGCTTGGACTTGAACACCGGGGAGCTGTTTTTT. The chain carries TRBV5-1 and TRBJ2-2, with D uncertain. Germline V gives CDR1 SGHRS, CDR2 YFSETQ. V gave up 0 bases and J gave up 1 base, with 4 bases separating them. This CDR3 has 14 residues.

The rearrangement joins TRBV29-1 to TRBJ1-2; D gene uncertain. The CDR3 has 13 amino acids. V shed 1 base and J shed 4 bases, with 10 bases lying between them. Germline-derived CDR1 and CDR2 are SQVTM and ANQGSEA. CDR3 residues: CSVEVATIYGYTF. As DNA, the CDR3 is TGCAGCGTTGAAGTCGCCACAATCTATGGCTACACCTTC.

This clonotype was counted a few times. The chain has TRBV4-1 and TRBJ2-2; D possibly corresponds to TRBD2 (5 bases). The germline V gene encodes CDR1 MGHRA and CDR2 YSYEKL. V was clipped by 1 base and J by 3 bases, with 6 bases between them. The CDR3 sequence is 14 residues long. The CDR3 nucleotides read TGCGCCAGCAGCCAAGGGCGGGACACCGGGGAGCTGTTTTTT. It is translated as CASSQGRDTGELFF.

This clonotype was picked up many times. The chain uses TRBV7-2 and TRBJ2-1, with 8 bases identical to TRBD2. The CDR3 runs 14 residues. The J segment lost 7 bases and the V segment lost 5 bases, leaving 7 bases of the junction unmatched. Germline loops: CDR1 SGHTA, CDR2 FQGNSA. The CDR3: CASSPTSVYNEQFF. The CDR3 nucleotides are TGTGCCAGCAGCCCGACTAGCGTTTATAATGAGCAGTTCTTC.

The count of this clonotype is one. The rearrangement links TRBV7-2 to TRBJ2-7; weak D call: TRBD1 (7 bases). CDR1 and CDR2 from the germline V gene are SGHTA and FQGNSA. This CDR3 is built from 16 residues. V lost 8 bases to trimming and J lost 0 bases, with 20 bases between them. For the CDR3, the DNA is TGTGCCAGCGGAGGGGGAACAGGGGACCTCTCCTACGAGCAGTACTTC. This gives the protein CASGGGTGDLSYEQYF.

The V and J genes are TRBV6-5 and TRBJ2-7; 7 positions agree with TRBD1. This CDR3 has 12 residues. Germline V lookup: CDR1 MNHEY, CDR2 SVGAGI. Trimming cost V 10 bases and J 2 bases; bases outside gene matches: 5. The CDR3 region is CATGQATYEQYF. The DNA for the CDR3 is TGTGCCACCGGACAGGCGACCTACGAGCAGTACTTC.

The chain couples TRBV7-6 to TRBJ2-5; D is ambiguous. Germline V gene sequence: CDR1 SGHVS, CDR2 FNYEAQ. The V gene lost 0 bases and the J gene lost 4 bases, with 12 bases spanning the gap. This CDR3 has 15 residues. The CDR3: CASSLARWGPETQYF. The CDR3 DNA reads as TGTGCCAGCAGCTTAGCCCGTTGGGGTCCAGAGACCCAGTACTTC.

This clonotype was detected only a few times. J is TRBJ2-5 and V is TRBV10-3; a weak D match, TRBD2 (6 bases). The germline CDR1 and CDR2 sequences are ENHRY and SYGVKD. The V end was cut by 4 bases, the J end by 2 bases, with 11 bases between. The length of the CDR3 is 14 residues. The CDR3 nucleotides are TGTGCCATCAGTGGGTCGACTAGACAAGAGACCCAGTACTTC. This gives the protein CAISGSTRQETQYF.

The V and J genes are TRBV29-1 and TRBJ2-2; the D is unclear. Germline CDR1 and CDR2: SQVTM and ANQGSEA. Trimming stripped 7 bases from V and 3 bases from J, with 9 bases between. This CDR3 contains 12 residues. CDR3 nucleotides: TGCAGCGCCGCTGGCGACACCGGGGAGCTGTTTTTT. It specifies CSAAGDTGELFF.